This T cell receptor (beta chain) is from a study of blood T cell repertoires in COVID-19 (dated by TCRdb to 2018 to 2020). About the study as a whole: Collaborator samples came from the United States, Italy and Spain and covered acute and convalescent phases of COVID-19. The material from the prospective study consisted of cDNA or gDNA derived from T cells, B-cell-depleted T cells, or PBMCs. Deeply sampled blood TCRbeta repertoires from subjects exposed to, actively infected with, or recovered from COVID-19 were included in the dataset. The repertoires were made available in a free public database intended to serve as a resource for research on the immune response to SARS-CoV-2. The samples were drawn from the first 160 participants of the ongoing ImmuneRACE study and from about 1,200 subjects provided by 6 global collaborators. Nearly every sample came with metadata listing a de-identified subject ID, COVID-19 status, age in years and sex. Where HLA class I and class II types were available, the types were taken from metadata supplied by the sample provider, not from assay-based typing.

Of note for this clone: This clone's antigen is unknown. One base away there is no much larger clone; base qualities are not given.

A second Seattle source provided samples from volunteer blood donors who had recovered from COVID-19. Collaborating institutions collected whole blood in K2EDTA tubes following their own protocols. Collaborator samples were shipped for TCRbeta analysis as frozen whole blood, isolated PBMCs, or DNA extracted from either sample type. What the study reported, not specific to this receptor: How much clinical and demographic metadata was included differed by source and by participant, and the metadata was provided uncurated.

V loses 6 bases of germline sequence and J loses 8 bases, and the interval between the two ends is 11 bases. The germline V gene encodes CDR1 MNHEY and CDR2 SVGAGI. The CDR3 runs 13 residues from the cysteine to the phenylalanine. Only CDR3 DNA is held: 39 bases, read in frame from base 1. TCRbeta CDR3 regions were amplified from genomic DNA by means of the immunoSEQ Assay, a bias-controlled multiplex PCR. As for how the authors treated the data: The number of nucleated cells in each sample was estimated by amplification of reference gene primers within the assay. Sequence reads were collapsed and filtered to measure the absolute abundance of every unique TCRbeta CDR3 rearrangement. For each sample, productive Simpson clonality was calculated as the square root of Simpson's diversity index over productive rearrangements. TCRdb retrieved this table from immuneACCESS and kept in-frame rearrangements only. Not all clones are present; in checked studies, unresolved V genes account for under half, and no reason is known for the remainder. V and J calls and clone size are given by that table; D and trimming were obtained from the DNA. Here the sample has roughly 220,000 clones; about 85% occur a single time. The biggest ten clones account for 4.5% to 5.5% of the sample.

The chain links TRBV6-5 with TRBJ1-6; matching of 6 bases hints at TRBD1 as the D gene. The sample taken for sequencing was peripheral blood. This receptor was identified in a woman aged 60-70 years who had recovered from COVID-19. The nucleotide sequence is TGTGCCAGCAGCTCGGACAGTGATTCACCCCTCCACTTT. Translated, this gives CASSSDSDSPLHF.